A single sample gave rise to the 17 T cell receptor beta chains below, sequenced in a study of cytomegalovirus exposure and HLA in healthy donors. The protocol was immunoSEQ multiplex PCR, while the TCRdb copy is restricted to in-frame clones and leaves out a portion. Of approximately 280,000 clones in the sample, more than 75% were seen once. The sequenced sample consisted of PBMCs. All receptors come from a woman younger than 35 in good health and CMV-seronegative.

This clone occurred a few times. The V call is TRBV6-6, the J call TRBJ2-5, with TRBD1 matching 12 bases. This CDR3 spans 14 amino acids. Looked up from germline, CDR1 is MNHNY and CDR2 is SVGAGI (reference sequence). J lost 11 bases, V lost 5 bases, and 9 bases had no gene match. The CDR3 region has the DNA TGTGCCAGCAGTATACCCGGGACAGGGGGCCTGCAGTACTTC. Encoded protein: CASSIPGTGGLQYF.

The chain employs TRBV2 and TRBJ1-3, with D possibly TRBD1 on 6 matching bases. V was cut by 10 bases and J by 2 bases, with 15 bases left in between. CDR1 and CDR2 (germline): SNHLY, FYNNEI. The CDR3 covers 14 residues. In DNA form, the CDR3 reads TGTGCCATTACAGGGTCCGAGGCTGGAAACACCATATATTTT. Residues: CAITGSEAGNTIYF.

CDR3 nucleotides: TGTGCCAGCAGTTTGAAATGGGGACAGGGAGGGGGCTACACCTTC. Amino acid sequence: CASSLKWGQGGGYTF. The chain employs TRBV28 and TRBJ1-2; 9 bases are a match to TRBD1. V was pared by 3 bases and J by 8 bases, with 10 bases of the junction left unmatched. CDR1 is MDHEN and CDR2 is SYDVKM in the germline V gene. The CDR3 has 15 residues.

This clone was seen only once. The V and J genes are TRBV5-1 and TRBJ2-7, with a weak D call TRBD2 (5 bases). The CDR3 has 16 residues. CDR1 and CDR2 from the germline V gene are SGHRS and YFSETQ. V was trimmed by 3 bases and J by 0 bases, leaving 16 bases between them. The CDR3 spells CASSYGRAGGSYEQYF. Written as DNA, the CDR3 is TGCGCCAGCAGCTATGGTCGGGCGGGCGGCTCCTACGAGCAGTACTTC.

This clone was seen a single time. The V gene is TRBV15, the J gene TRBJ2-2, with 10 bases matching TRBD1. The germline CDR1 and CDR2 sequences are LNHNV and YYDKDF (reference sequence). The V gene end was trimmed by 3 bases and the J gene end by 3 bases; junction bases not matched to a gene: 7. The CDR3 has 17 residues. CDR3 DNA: TGTGCCACCAGCAGGGACAGGGGGTTGTCGGACACCGGGGAGCTGTTTTTT. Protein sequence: CATSRDRGLSDTGELFF.

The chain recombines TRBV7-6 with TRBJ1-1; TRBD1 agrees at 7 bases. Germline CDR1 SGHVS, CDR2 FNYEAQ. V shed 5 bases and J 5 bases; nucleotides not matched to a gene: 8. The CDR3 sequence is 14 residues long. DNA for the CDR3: TGTGCCAGCAGCCAGGGACAGATTGGGACTGAAGCTTTCTTT. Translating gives CASSQGQIGTEAFF.

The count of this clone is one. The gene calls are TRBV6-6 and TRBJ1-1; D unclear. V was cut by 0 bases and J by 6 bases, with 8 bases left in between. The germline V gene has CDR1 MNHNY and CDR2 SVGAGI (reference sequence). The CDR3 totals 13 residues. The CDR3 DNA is TGTGCCAGCAGTTACTCGGAGGGTTCTGAAGCTTTCTTT. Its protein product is CASSYSEGSEAFF.

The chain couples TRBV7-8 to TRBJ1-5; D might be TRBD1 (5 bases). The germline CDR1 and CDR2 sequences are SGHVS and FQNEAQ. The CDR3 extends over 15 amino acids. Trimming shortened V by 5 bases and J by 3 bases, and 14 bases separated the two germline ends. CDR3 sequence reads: CASSLGGADNQPQHF. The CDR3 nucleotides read TGTGCCAGCAGCCTTGGAGGGGCTGACAATCAGCCCCAGCATTTT.

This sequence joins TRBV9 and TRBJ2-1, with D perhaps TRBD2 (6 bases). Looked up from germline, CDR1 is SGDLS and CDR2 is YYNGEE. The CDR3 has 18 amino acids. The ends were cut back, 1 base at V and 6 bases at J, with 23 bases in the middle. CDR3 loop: CASSVWPKTVGLGNEQFF. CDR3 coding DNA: TGTGCCAGCAGCGTATGGCCCAAGACAGTGGGACTGGGCAATGAGCAGTTCTTC.

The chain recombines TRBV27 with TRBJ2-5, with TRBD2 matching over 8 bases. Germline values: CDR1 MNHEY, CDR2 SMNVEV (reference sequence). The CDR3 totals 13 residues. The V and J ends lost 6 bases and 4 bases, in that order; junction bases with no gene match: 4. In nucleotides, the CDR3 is TGTGCCAGCAGGAGCGGGGGCGTAGAGACCCAGTACTTC. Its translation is CASRSGGVETQYF.

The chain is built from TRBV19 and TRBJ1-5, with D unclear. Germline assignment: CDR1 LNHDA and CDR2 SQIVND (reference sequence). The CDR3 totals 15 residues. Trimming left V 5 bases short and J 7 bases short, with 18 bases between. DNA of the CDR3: TGTGCCAGTAGTGAACGACCTGGGCGAAAGCAGCCCCAGCATTTT. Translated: CASSERPGRKQPQHF.

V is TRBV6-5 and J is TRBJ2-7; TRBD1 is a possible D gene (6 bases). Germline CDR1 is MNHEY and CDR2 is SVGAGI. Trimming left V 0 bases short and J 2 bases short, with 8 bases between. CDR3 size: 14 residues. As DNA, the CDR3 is TGTGCCAGCAGTTACTCGTACAGGGCCTACGAGCAGTACTTC. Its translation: CASSYSYRAYEQYF.

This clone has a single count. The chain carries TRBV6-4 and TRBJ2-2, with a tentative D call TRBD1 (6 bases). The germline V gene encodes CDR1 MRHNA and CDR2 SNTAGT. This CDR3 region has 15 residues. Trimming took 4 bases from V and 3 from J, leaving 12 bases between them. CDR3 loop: CASSAQGSDTGELFF. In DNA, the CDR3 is TGTGCCAGCAGTGCGCAGGGGTCGGACACCGGGGAGCTGTTTTTT.

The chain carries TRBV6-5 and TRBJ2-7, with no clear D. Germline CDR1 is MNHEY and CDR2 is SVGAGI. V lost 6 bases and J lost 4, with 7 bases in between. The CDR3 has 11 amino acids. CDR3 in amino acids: CASSEEYEQYF. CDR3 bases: TGTGCCAGCAGCGAGGAATACGAGCAGTACTTC.

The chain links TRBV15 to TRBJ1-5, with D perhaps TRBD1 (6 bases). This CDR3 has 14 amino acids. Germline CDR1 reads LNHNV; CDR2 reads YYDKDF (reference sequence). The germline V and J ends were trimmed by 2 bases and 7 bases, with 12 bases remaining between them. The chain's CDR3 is CATSRRGARQPQHF. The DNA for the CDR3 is TGTGCCACCAGCAGACGGGGGGCCCGGCAGCCCCAGCATTTT.

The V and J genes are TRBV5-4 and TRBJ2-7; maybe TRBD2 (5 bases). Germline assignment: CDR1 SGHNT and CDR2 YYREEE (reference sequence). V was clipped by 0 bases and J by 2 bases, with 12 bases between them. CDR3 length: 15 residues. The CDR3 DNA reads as TGTGCCAGCAGCTTGGATACCGGGATGCCCTACGAGCAGTACTTC. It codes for CASSLDTGMPYEQYF.

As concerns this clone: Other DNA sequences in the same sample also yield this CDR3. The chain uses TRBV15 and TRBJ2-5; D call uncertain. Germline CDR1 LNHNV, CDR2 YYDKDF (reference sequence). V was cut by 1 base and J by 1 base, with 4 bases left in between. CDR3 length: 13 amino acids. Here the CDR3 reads CATSRGAQETQYF. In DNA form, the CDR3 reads TGTGCCACCAGCAGAGGGGCCCAAGAGACCCAGTACTTC.